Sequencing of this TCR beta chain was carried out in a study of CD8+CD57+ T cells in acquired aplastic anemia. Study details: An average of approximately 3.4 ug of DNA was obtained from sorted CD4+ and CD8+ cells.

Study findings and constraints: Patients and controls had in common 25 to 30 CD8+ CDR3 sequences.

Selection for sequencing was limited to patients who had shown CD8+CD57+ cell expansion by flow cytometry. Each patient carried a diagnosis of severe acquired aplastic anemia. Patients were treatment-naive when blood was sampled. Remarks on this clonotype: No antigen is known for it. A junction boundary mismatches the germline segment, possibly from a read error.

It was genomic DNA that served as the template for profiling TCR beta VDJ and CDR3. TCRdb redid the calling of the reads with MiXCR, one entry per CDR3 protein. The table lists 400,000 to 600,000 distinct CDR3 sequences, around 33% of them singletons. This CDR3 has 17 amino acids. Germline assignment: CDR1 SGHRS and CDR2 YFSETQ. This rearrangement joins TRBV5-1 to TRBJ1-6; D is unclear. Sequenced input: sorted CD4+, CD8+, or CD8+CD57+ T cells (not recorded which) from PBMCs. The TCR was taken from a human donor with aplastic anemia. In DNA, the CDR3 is TGCGCCAGCAGCACTTTGACGGGCGTAACCTATAATTCACCCCCCCACTTT. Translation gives CASSTLTGVTYNSPPHF.